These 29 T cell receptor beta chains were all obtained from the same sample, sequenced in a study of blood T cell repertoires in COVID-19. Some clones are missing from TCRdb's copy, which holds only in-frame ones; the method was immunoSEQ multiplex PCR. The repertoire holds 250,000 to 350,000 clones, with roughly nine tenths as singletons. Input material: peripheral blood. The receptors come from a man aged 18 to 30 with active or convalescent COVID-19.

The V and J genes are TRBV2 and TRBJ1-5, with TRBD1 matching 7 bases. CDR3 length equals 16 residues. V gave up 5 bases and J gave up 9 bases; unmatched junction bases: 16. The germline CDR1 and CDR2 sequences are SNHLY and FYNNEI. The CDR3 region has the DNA TGTGCCAGCAGTACCTCGATACAGGGGCTGTTCGGGCCCCAGCATTTT. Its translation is CASSTSIQGLFGPQHF. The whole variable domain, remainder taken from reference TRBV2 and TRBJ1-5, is EPEVTQTPSHQVTQMGQEVILRCVPISNHLYFYWYRQILGQKVEFLVSFYNNEISEKSEIFDDQFSVERPDGSNFTLKIRSTKLEDSAMYFCASSTSIQGLFGPQHFGDGTRLSIL.

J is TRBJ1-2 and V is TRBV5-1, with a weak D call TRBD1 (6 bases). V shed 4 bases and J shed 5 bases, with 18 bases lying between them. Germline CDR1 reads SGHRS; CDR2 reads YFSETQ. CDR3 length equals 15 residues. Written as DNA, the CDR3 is TGCGCCAGCAGCCCCAGGGACACAGCACGATATGGCTACACCTTC. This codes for CASSPRDTARYGYTF.

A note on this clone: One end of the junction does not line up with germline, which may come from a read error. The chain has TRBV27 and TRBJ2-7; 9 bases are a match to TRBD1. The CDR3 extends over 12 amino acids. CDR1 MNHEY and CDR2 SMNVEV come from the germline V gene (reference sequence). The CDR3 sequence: CASSSFGQGHFF. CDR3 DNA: TGTGCCAGCAGTTCGTTCGGACAGGGGCATTTCTTC.

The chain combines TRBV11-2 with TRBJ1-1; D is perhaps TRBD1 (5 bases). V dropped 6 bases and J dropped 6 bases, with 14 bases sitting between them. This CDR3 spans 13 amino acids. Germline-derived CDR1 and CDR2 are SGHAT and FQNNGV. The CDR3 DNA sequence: TGTGCCAGCAGTTACAACGCGGGGGCTGAAGCTTTCTTT. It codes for CASSYNAGAEAFF.

The CDR3 protein is CASSLVAGVIYNEQFF. CDR3 coding DNA: TGTGCCAGCAGCTTAGTAGCGGGAGTTATCTACAATGAGCAGTTCTTC. This chain joins TRBV7-8 and TRBJ2-1, with 9 positions matching TRBD2. Germline V CDR1 and CDR2: SGHVS, FQNEAQ. The CDR3 is 16 residues long. The V segment lost 1 base and the J segment 3 bases; nucleotides outside the gene matches: 4.

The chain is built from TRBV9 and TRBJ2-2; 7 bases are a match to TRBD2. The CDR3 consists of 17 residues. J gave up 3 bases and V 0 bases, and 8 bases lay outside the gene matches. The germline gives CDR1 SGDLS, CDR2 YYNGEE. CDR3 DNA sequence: TGTGCCAGCAGCGTAGGCGGAGCTAGCGGTTACACCGGGGAGCTGTTTTTT. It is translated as CASSVGGASGYTGELFF. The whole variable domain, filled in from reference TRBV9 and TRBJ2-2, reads DSGVTQTPKHLITATGQRVTLRCSPRSGDLSVYWYQQSLDQGLQFLIQYYNGEERAKGNILERFSAQQFPDLHSELNLSSLELGDSALYFCASSVGGASGYTGELFFGEGSRLTVL.

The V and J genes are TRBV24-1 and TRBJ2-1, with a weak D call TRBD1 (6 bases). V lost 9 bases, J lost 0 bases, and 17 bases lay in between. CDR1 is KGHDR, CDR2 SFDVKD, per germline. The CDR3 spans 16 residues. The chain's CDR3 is CATAPGTMSSYNEQFF. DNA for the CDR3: TGTGCCACCGCCCCGGGGACAATGAGCTCCTACAATGAGCAGTTCTTC.

Here the CDR3 reads CASSFDRPTAQNNEQFF. The CDR3 DNA sequence: TGTGCCAGCAGTTTCGACAGGCCGACGGCACAAAACAATGAGCAGTTCTTC. V and J are TRBV6-2 or TRBV6-3 and TRBJ2-1; tentatively, D is TRBD1 (6 bases). V was cut by 4 bases and J by 5 bases, with 21 bases left in between. Germline V gives CDR1 MNHEY, CDR2 SVGEGT. CDR3 length: 17 amino acids.

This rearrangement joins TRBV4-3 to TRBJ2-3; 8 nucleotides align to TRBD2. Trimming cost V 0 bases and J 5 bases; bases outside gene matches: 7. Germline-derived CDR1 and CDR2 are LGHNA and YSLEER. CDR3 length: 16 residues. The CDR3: CASSQEDRGGGDTQYF. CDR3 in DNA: TGCGCCAGCAGCCAAGAAGATCGGGGGGGCGGAGATACGCAGTATTTT.

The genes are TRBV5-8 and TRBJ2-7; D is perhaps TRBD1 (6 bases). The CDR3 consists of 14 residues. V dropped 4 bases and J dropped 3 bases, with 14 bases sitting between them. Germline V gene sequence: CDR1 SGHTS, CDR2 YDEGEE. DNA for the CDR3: TGTGCCAGCAGCACCGTACAGGGATACTACGAGCAGTACTTC. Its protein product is CASSTVQGYYEQYF. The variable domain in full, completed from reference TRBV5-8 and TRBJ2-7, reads EAGVTQSPTHLIKTRGQQATLRCSPISGHTSVYWYQQALGLGLQFLLWYDEGEERNRGNFPPRFSGRQFPNYSSELNVNALELEDSALYLCASSTVQGYYEQYFGPGTRLTVT.

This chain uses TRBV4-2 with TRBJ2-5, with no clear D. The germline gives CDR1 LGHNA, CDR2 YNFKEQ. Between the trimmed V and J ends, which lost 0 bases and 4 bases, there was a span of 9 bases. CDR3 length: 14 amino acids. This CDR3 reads CASSQDRTGETQYF. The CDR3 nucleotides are TGTGCCAGCAGCCAAGATAGAACGGGAGAGACCCAGTACTTC.

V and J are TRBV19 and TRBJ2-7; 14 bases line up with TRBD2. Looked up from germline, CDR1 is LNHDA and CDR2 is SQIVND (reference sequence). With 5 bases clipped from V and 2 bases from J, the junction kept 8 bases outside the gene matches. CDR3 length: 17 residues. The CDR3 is CASSPGPGLAGAYEQYF. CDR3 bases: TGTGCCAGTAGTCCCGGACCGGGACTAGCGGGGGCCTACGAGCAGTACTTC.

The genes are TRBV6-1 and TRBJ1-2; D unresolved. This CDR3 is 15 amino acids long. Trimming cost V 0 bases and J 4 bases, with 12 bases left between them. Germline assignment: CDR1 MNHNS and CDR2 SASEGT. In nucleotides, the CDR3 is TGTGCCAGCAGTGAAGCGCGGGGTTGGAGCTATGGCTACACCTTC. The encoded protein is CASSEARGWSYGYTF.

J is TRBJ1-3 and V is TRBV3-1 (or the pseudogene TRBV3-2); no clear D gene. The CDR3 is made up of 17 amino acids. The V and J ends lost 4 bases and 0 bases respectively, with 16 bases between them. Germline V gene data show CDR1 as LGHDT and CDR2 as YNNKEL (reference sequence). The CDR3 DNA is TGTGCCAGCAGCCCCCGGCCAGGCACCTTCTCTGGAAACACCATATATTTT. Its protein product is CASSPRPGTFSGNTIYF.

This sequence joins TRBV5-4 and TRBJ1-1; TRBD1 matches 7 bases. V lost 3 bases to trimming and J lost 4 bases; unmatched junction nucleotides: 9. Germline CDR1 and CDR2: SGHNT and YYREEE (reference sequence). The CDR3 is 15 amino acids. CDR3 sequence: CASSYGTVFGTEAFF. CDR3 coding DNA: TGTGCCAGCAGCTATGGGACAGTTTTTGGCACTGAAGCTTTCTTT.

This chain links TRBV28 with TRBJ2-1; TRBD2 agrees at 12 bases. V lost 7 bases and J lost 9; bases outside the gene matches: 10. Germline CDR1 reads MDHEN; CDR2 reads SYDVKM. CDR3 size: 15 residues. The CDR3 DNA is TGTGCCAGCAAAGTACTAGCGGGAGGCTCAAGTGAGCAGTTCTTC. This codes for CASKVLAGGSSEQFF.

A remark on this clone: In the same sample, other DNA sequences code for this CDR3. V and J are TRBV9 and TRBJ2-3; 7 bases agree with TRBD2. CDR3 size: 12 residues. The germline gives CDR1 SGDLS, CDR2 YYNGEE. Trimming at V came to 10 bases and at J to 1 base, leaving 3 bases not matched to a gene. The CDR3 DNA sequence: TGTGCCTCGGGGAGGGGCACAGATACGCAGTATTTT. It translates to CASGRGTDTQYF.

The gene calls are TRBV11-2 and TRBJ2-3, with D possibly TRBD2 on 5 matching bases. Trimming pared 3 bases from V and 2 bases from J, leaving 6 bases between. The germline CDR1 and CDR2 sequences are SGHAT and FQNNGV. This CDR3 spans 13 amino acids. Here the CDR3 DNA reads TGTGCCAGCAGCTTCGACTACACAGATACGCAGTATTTT. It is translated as CASSFDYTDTQYF.

CDR3 region: CASSRLAGGQHEQFF. CDR3 sequence (DNA): TGTGCCAGCAGCCGACTAGCGGGAGGGCAGCATGAGCAGTTCTTC. The chain employs TRBV7-3 and TRBJ2-1; TRBD2 aligns across 14 bases. V trimming: 5 bases; J trimming: 8 bases; junction bases outside the gene matches: 5. The CDR3 consists of 15 residues. Germline assignment: CDR1 SGHTA and CDR2 FQGTGA.

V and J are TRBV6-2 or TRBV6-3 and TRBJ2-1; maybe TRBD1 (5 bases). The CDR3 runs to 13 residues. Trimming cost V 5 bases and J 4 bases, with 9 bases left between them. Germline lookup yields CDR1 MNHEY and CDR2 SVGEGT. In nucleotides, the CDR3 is TGTGCCAGCAGTCAGACAGATTACAATGAGCAGTTCTTC. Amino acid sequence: CASSQTDYNEQFF.

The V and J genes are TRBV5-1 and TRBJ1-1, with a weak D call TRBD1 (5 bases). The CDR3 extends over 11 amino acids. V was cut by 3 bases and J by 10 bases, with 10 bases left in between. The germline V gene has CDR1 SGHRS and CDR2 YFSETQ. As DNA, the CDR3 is TGCGCCAGCAGCTCGGGGGGTGGAGCTTTCTTT. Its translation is CASSSGGGAFF.

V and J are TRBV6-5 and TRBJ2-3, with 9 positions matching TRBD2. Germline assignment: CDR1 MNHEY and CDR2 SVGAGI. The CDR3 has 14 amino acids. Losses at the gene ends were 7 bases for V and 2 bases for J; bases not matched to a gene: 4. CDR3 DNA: TGTGCCAGCAAGTTAGCGGGGGACACAGATACGCAGTATTTT. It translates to CASKLAGDTDTQYF.

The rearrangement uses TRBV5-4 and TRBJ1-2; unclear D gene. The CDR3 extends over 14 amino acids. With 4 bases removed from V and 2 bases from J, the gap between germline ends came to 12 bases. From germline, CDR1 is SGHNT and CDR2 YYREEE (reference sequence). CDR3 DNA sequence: TGTGCCAGCAGCGACACCAGGAAAAACTATGGCTACACCTTC. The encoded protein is CASSDTRKNYGYTF. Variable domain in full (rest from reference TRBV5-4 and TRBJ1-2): ETGVTQSPTHLIKTRGQQVTLRCSSQSGHNTVSWYQQALGQGPQFIFQYYREEENGRGNFPPRFSGLQFPNYSSELNVNALELDDSALYLCASSDTRKNYGYTFGSGTRLTVV.

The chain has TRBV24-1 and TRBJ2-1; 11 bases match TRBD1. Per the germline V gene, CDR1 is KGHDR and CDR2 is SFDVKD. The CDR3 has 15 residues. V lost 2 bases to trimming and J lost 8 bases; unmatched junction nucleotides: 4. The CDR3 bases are TGTGCCACCAGTGATTGGACAGGGGGCAGGGATGAGCAGTTCTTC. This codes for CATSDWTGGRDEQFF.

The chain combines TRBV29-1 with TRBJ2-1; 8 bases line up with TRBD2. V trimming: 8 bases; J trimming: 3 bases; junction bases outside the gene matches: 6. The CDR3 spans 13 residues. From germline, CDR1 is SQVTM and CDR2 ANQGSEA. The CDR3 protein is CSHSSGYYNEQFF. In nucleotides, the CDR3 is TGCAGCCACTCTAGCGGGTACTACAATGAGCAGTTCTTC.

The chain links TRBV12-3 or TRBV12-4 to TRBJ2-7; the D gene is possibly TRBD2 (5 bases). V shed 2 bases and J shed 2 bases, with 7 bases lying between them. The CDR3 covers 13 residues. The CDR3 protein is CASSLRGPYEQYF. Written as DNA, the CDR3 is TGTGCCAGCAGTTTACGGGGTCCCTACGAGCAGTACTTC.

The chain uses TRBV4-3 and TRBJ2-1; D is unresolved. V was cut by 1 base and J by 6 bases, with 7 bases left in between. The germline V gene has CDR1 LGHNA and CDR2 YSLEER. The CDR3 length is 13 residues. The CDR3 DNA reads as TGCGCCAGCAGCCAAGCTAGAGCCAATGAGCAGTTCTTC. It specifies CASSQARANEQFF.

The CDR3 here is CASSLELRDSYMNTEAFF. The DNA of the CDR3 is TGCGCCAGCAGCTTGGAACTCCGGGACAGTTATATGAACACTGAAGCTTTCTTT. The V gene is TRBV5-1, the J gene TRBJ1-1, with TRBD1 matching 7 bases. Germline-derived CDR1 and CDR2 are SGHRS and YFSETQ. With 0 bases clipped from V and 0 bases from J, the junction kept 11 bases outside the gene matches. The CDR3 is 18 residues long.

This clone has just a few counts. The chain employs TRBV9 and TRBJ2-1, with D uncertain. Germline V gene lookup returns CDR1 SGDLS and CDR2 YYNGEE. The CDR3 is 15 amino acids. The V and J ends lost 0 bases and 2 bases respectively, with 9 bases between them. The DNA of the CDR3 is TGTGCCAGCAGCGTAGTTGACTTACCCTACAATGAGCAGTTCTTC. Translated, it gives CASSVVDLPYNEQFF. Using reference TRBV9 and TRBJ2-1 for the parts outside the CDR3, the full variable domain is DSGVTQTPKHLITATGQRVTLRCSPRSGDLSVYWYQQSLDQGLQFLIQYYNGEERAKGNILERFSAQQFPDLHSELNLSSLELGDSALYFCASSVVDLPYNEQFFGPGTRLTVL.